The 28 T cell receptor beta chains presented below share a single source sample, sequenced in a study of T cell responses to AZD1222 COVID-19 vaccine. The table came from immunoSEQ multiplex PCR; TCRdb's copy has only in-frame clones and leaves some out. The repertoire holds about 120,000 clones, with roughly 88% as singletons. Material: peripheral blood, obtained on day 0 of MenACWY control vaccination. The receptor source for this set is an adult in good health.

The chain joins TRBV11-1 to TRBJ2-3; D gene uncertain. Trimming removed 5 bases from V and 2 bases from J, with 11 bases in between. The CDR3 is made up of 14 amino acids. Germline V lookup: CDR1 SGHAT, CDR2 FQDESV (reference sequence). CDR3 loop: CASSHQKNTDTQYF. Written as DNA, the CDR3 is TGTGCCAGCAGCCATCAGAAAAACACAGATACGCAGTATTTT. The complete variable domain, with remaining parts taken from reference TRBV11-1 and TRBJ2-3, reads EAEVAQSPRYKITEKSQAVAFWCDPISGHATLYWYRQILGQGPELLVQFQDESVVDDSQLPKDRFSAERLKGVDSTLKIQPAELGDSAMYLCASSHQKNTDTQYFGPGTRLTVL.

The J gene is TRBJ1-2, the V gene TRBV5-5; possibly TRBD1 for D (5 bases). V dropped 4 bases and J dropped 4 bases, with 11 bases sitting between them. Germline V CDR1 and CDR2: SGHKS, YYEKEE (reference sequence). The CDR3 consists of 13 residues. The CDR3 DNA reads TGTGCCAGCAGCCCAGGCGGGACCTATGGCTACACCTTC. This gives the protein CASSPGGTYGYTF.

There are a few counts of this clone. The rearrangement joins TRBV19 to TRBJ1-6; 7 bases map to TRBD1. Germline assignment: CDR1 LNHDA and CDR2 SQIVND (reference sequence). The CDR3 is made up of 15 amino acids. With 9 bases clipped from V and 8 bases from J, the junction kept 13 bases outside the gene matches. CDR3 in DNA: TGTGCCAGCCGGGACAGAGGGGCGGGAGATTCACCCCTCCACTTT. Encoded protein: CASRDRGAGDSPLHF.

V usage is TRBV13 and J usage is TRBJ2-7; 9 bases are shared with TRBD1. The CDR3 length is 15 residues. Per germline, CDR1 PRHDT and CDR2 FYEKMQ (reference sequence). J lost 3 bases, V lost 5 bases, and 8 bases had no gene match. The CDR3 loop is CASSTLGQGVYEQYF. CDR3 nucleotide sequence: TGTGCCAGCAGCACGCTGGGACAGGGAGTCTACGAGCAGTACTTC.

The chain joins TRBV25-1 to TRBJ1-1; TRBD1 is a possible D gene (5 bases). This CDR3 is built from 13 residues. The V and J ends lost 2 bases and 12 bases respectively, with 16 bases between them. Germline CDR1 MGHDK, CDR2 SYGVNS. The CDR3 bases are TGTGCCAGCAGTGAAGGGTCGTCAGGGATTCCTTTCTTT. Translated, it gives CASSEGSSGIPFF.

This sequence joins TRBV29-1 and TRBJ2-2; 9 bases line up with TRBD1. Trimming at V came to 4 bases and at J to 3 bases, leaving 3 bases not matched to a gene. The germline CDR1 and CDR2 sequences are SQVTM and ANQGSEA. CDR3 size: 14 residues. In nucleotides, the CDR3 is TGCAGCGTTGGGACAGGGGATTACACCGGGGAGCTGTTTTTT. Its protein is CSVGTGDYTGELFF.

This chain uses TRBV14 with TRBJ1-4, with D possibly being TRBD1 (5 bases). Germline assignment: CDR1 SGHDN and CDR2 FVKESK. The CDR3 covers 15 residues. Trimming left V 1 base short and J 8 bases short, with 14 bases between. CDR3: CASSQAYPGREKLFF. The CDR3 nucleotides are TGTGCCAGCAGCCAAGCGTATCCGGGACGAGAAAAACTGTTTTTT.

The chain combines TRBV7-3 with TRBJ2-7, with D tentatively TRBD1 (6 bases). The V gene lost 1 base and the J gene lost 2 bases, with 12 bases spanning the gap. The V gene's germline CDR1 is SGHTA and CDR2 FQGTGA. This CDR3 spans 15 amino acids. CDR3 DNA sequence: TGTGCCAGCAGCTTAATGGCAGGGGAGCCCTACGAGCAGTACTTC. Residues: CASSLMAGEPYEQYF.

The chain combines TRBV18 with TRBJ1-2; TRBD1 matches 7 bases. The V gene end was trimmed by 2 bases and the J gene end by 2 bases; junction bases not matched to a gene: 2. The germline V gene has CDR1 KGHSH and CDR2 LQKENI. The CDR3 consists of 14 residues. CDR3 sequence: CASSPGQDNYGYTF. CDR3 bases: TGTGCCAGCTCACCAGGACAGGACAACTATGGCTACACCTTC.

This clone was seen just once. The rearrangement uses TRBV7-2 and TRBJ2-1, with 11 bases that match TRBD1. The V gene end was trimmed by 5 bases and the J gene end by 5 bases; junction bases not matched to a gene: 5. This CDR3 has 15 residues. The germline V gene has CDR1 SGHTA and CDR2 FQGNSA. The CDR3 region is CASSLDRGQHNEQFF. For the CDR3, the DNA is TGTGCCAGCAGCCTGGACAGGGGGCAACACAATGAGCAGTTCTTC.

V usage is TRBV6-5 and J usage is TRBJ1-4, with D perhaps TRBD1 (6 bases). This CDR3 comprises 15 residues. V lost 6 bases and J 8 bases, leaving 19 bases between the germline ends. Germline loops: CDR1 MNHEY, CDR2 SVGAGI. The CDR3: CASRPQGTPEEKLFF. CDR3 nucleotide sequence: TGTGCCAGCAGACCGCAAGGGACACCCGAAGAAAAACTGTTTTTT.

This chain joins TRBV5-4 and TRBJ2-7; D unresolved. Looked up from germline, CDR1 is SGHNT and CDR2 is YYREEE (reference sequence). The CDR3 runs 13 residues. V was trimmed by 4 bases and J by 6 bases, leaving 14 bases between them. The CDR3 DNA follows: TGTGCCAGCAGCCACGACGGTCCGGGCGAGCAGTACTTC. Translated, it gives CASSHDGPGEQYF.

J is TRBJ2-2 and V is TRBV7-9, with 10 nucleotides matching TRBD2. The germline gives CDR1 SEHNR, CDR2 FQNEAQ (reference sequence). The CDR3 is made up of 17 amino acids. J lost 7 bases, V lost 6 bases, and 14 bases had no gene match. The CDR3 is CASSLVASSGGIGELFF. CDR3 coding DNA: TGTGCCAGCAGTTTGGTCGCCTCTAGCGGGGGAATCGGGGAGCTGTTTTTT.

A few counts support this clone. J is TRBJ2-5 and V is TRBV4-1, with no clear D. This CDR3 has 14 amino acids. V lost 6 bases and J lost 4, with 15 bases in between. CDR1 MGHRA and CDR2 YSYEKL come from the germline V gene. CDR3 nucleotide sequence: TGCGCCAGCAGGCCCACTCTGTCGATAGAGACCCAGTACTTC. It is translated as CASRPTLSIETQYF.

V and J are TRBV4-3 and TRBJ2-1; a weak D match, TRBD1 (5 bases). The CDR3 totals 16 residues. CDR1 and CDR2 from the germline V gene are LGHNA and YSLEER. Between the trimmed V and J ends, which lost 1 base and 4 bases, there was a span of 14 bases. DNA for the CDR3: TGCGCCAGCAGCCAAGTATACAGGCCACCGTACAATGAGCAGTTCTTC. Its translation: CASSQVYRPPYNEQFF.

The chain has TRBV15 and TRBJ1-2; weak D call: TRBD1 (6 bases). Germline assignment: CDR1 LNHNV and CDR2 YYDKDF (reference sequence). With 5 bases removed from V and 4 bases from J, the gap between germline ends came to 17 bases. This CDR3 contains 15 residues. The CDR3 loop reads CATSRGGNRPYGYTF. CDR3 nucleotide sequence: TGTGCCACCAGCCGAGGGGGGAACAGGCCCTATGGCTACACCTTC.

The chain combines TRBV5-8 with TRBJ2-7; 8 nucleotides align to TRBD2. The CDR3 is 14 residues long. The trim removed 0 bases at V and 9 bases at J, leaving 8 bases unmatched. CDR1 SGHTS and CDR2 YDEGEE come from the germline V gene. This CDR3 reads CASSLVLAGTMQYF. As DNA, the CDR3 is TGTGCCAGCAGCTTGGTATTAGCGGGGACTATGCAGTACTTC.

The rearrangement links TRBV28 to TRBJ1-6, with D hard to call. V was shortened by 6 bases and J by 0 bases, with 9 bases between the two germline ends. The CDR3 consists of 15 residues. CDR1 and CDR2 (germline): MDHEN, SYDVKM. The CDR3 nucleotides read TGTGCCAGCAGGCCACAGAGCTCCTATAATTCACCCCTCCACTTT. Translation gives CASRPQSSYNSPLHF.

The chain uses TRBV7-9 and TRBJ1-3; D is ambiguous. V lost 5 bases and J 2 bases, leaving 4 bases between the germline ends. The CDR3 covers 12 residues. Germline CDR1 reads SEHNR; CDR2 reads FQNEAQ (reference sequence). CDR3 sequence (DNA): TGTGCCAGCAGCCGCGCTGGAAACACCATATATTTT. Protein product: CASSRAGNTIYF.

This clone was seen once. CDR3 in amino acids: CASSLGGGMTGYTF. The CDR3 DNA sequence: TGTGCCAGCAGCTTAGGAGGGGGTATGACCGGCTACACCTTC. This chain connects TRBV7-2 to TRBJ1-2; D might be TRBD1 (6 bases). V was pared by 1 base and J by 8 bases, with 14 bases between. The CDR3 has 14 amino acids. From germline, CDR1 is SGHTA and CDR2 FQGNSA.

The chain employs TRBV18 and TRBJ1-4; 8 bases agree with TRBD1. Germline CDR1 reads KGHSH; CDR2 reads LQKENI. The CDR3 has 15 amino acids. Trimming cost V 0 bases and J 6 bases; bases outside gene matches: 3. For the CDR3, the DNA is TGTGCCAGCTCACCACCGTCAGGGGGCGATGAAAAACTGTTTTTT. Encoded protein: CASSPPSGGDEKLFF. The full variable domain, with the rest looked up from reference TRBV18 and TRBJ1-4, is NAGVMQNPRHLVRRRGQEARLRCSPMKGHSHVYWYRQLPEEGLKFMVYLQKENIIDESGMPKERFSAEFPKEGPSILRIQQVVRGDSAAYFCASSPPSGGDEKLFFGSGTQLSVL.

This clone was counted between two and nine times. The chain is built from TRBV6-6 and TRBJ1-2, with 9 bases identical to TRBD1. J gave up 8 bases and V 9 bases, and 10 bases lay outside the gene matches. Germline CDR1 is MNHNY and CDR2 is SVGAGI (reference sequence). There are 13 residues in the CDR3. The CDR3 loop is CASNSGQGGGYTF. The CDR3 nucleotides read TGTGCCAGTAACTCGGGACAGGGAGGCGGCTACACCTTC.

This chain connects TRBV15 to TRBJ1-5; TRBD1 matches 8 bases. Trimming took 4 bases from V and 5 from J; bases not matched to a gene: 4. Germline lookup yields CDR1 LNHNV and CDR2 YYDKDF (reference sequence). The length of the CDR3 is 14 residues. Written as DNA, the CDR3 is TGTGCCACCAGCAATGACAGGGGTTATCAGCCCCAGCATTTT. This translates into CATSNDRGYQPQHF.

This chain joins TRBV7-2 and TRBJ2-5; TRBD2 agrees at 10 bases. This CDR3 spans 15 amino acids. With 5 bases clipped from V and 1 base from J, the junction kept 4 bases outside the gene matches. Germline-derived CDR1 and CDR2 are SGHTA and FQGNSA. The CDR3 DNA sequence: TGTGCCAGCAGCCTGACTAGCGGGCCCCAAGAGACCCAGTACTTC. It is translated as CASSLTSGPQETQYF.

The J gene is TRBJ2-3, the V gene TRBV5-1; no clear D. Trimming left V 5 bases short and J 6 bases short, with 16 bases between. Germline CDR1 is SGHRS and CDR2 is YFSETQ. The CDR3 extends over 14 amino acids. CDR3 in DNA: TGCGCCAGCAGGCTGACGGTTGAACTCGATACGCAGTATTTT. It specifies CASRLTVELDTQYF.

The chain is built from TRBV7-9 and TRBJ1-1; D is ambiguous. The V and J ends lost 4 bases and 1 base respectively, with 10 bases between them. The CDR3 contains 14 residues. Germline CDR1 is SEHNR and CDR2 is FQNEAQ (reference sequence). The CDR3 here is CASSSWSGNTEAFF. The CDR3 DNA reads TGTGCCAGCAGCTCCTGGTCAGGGAACACTGAAGCTTTCTTT.

This clone was seen just once. Other DNA sequences from this sample encode an identical CDR3 as well. J is TRBJ1-1 and V is TRBV5-6, with D unresolved. This CDR3 has 15 amino acids. Germline V gene data show CDR1 as SGHDT and CDR2 as YYEEEE. V shed 0 bases and J shed 0 bases, with 9 bases lying between them. Here the CDR3 reads CASSLGRYMNTEAFF. CDR3 bases: TGTGCCAGCAGCTTGGGCAGGTACATGAACACTGAAGCTTTCTTT.

The chain links TRBV5-4 to TRBJ1-5, with TRBD1 identical over 7 bases. Looked up from germline, CDR1 is SGHNT and CDR2 is YYREEE (reference sequence). This CDR3 is 14 amino acids long. With V trimmed by 4 bases and J by 2 bases, 3 bases remained unmatched. This chain's CDR3 is CASSRGLGNQPQHF. CDR3 nucleotides: TGTGCCAGCAGCAGGGGGCTTGGCAATCAGCCCCAGCATTTT.